The 14 T cell receptor beta chains given below trace back to one sample, sequenced in a study of preoperative IRX-2 immunotherapy in early breast cancer. The repertoire was sequenced with immunoSEQ multiplex PCR; TCRdb's copy has only in-frame clones and lacks some. Of around 30,000 clones listed, under 90% are singletons. Treatment denoted: preoperative locoregional IRX-2 cytokine immunotherapy. This specimen was collected from a patient treated with IRX-2 immunotherapy. Receptor source: a human donor with breast cancer.

This CDR3 reads CASRKTATNEKLFF. CDR3 in DNA: TGTGCCAGTAGGAAGACGGCAACTAATGAAAAACTGTTTTTT. The J gene is TRBJ1-4, the V gene TRBV19; D is ambiguous. Germline CDR1 is LNHDA and CDR2 is SQIVND (reference sequence). The CDR3 runs to 14 residues. Trimming took off 6 bases at V and 0 bases at J, with 8 bases between the two ends.

This sequence joins TRBV19 and TRBJ2-2, with D perhaps matching TRBD2 (5 bases). With 3 bases removed from V and 6 bases from J, the gap between germline ends came to 17 bases. The CDR3 is 16 amino acids. The germline CDR1 and CDR2 sequences are LNHDA and SQIVND (reference sequence). Here the CDR3 DNA reads TGTGCCAGTAGTATGAGACAAGGAGGAATGTCCGGGGAGCTGTTTTTT. Its protein is CASSMRQGGMSGELFF.

V is TRBV14 and J is TRBJ2-1; 10 bases match TRBD2. V dropped 0 bases and J dropped 3; count of bases not matched to a gene: 2. The CDR3 is 16 amino acids. Germline CDR1 SGHDN, CDR2 FVKESK. The CDR3 reads CASSQDRTSGYNEQFF. For the CDR3, the DNA is TGTGCCAGCAGCCAAGATCGGACTAGCGGCTACAATGAGCAGTTCTTC.

The CDR3 DNA reads TGTGCCAGCAGTAGACTAGCGGTCAACACCGGGGAGCTGTTTTTT. Amino acids: CASSRLAVNTGELFF. The chain is built from TRBV6-8 and TRBJ2-2; 9 bases line up with TRBD2. V shed 5 bases and J 2 bases; nucleotides not matched to a gene: 3. The CDR3 sequence is 15 residues long. The V gene's germline CDR1 is MNHGY and CDR2 SAAAGT.

V usage is TRBV6-8 and J usage is TRBJ1-1, with 8 positions matching TRBD1. The V segment lost 6 bases and the J segment 5 bases; nucleotides outside the gene matches: 5. The CDR3 loop spans 13 amino acids. CDR1 is MNHGY and CDR2 is SAAAGT in the germline V gene. CDR3 residues: CASSRGQVTEAFF. The CDR3 DNA is TGTGCCAGCAGCCGGGGACAGGTAACTGAAGCTTTCTTT.

Only a few counts were recorded for this clone. V is TRBV6-8 and J is TRBJ1-3; 7 nucleotides line up with TRBD1. CDR1 MNHGY and CDR2 SAAAGT come from the germline V gene. The CDR3 totals 15 residues. Losses at the gene ends were 3 bases for V and 3 bases for J; bases not matched to a gene: 5. The DNA of the CDR3 is TGTGCCAGCAGTTATCAAGGGGGCGGTGGAAACACCATATATTTT. Translated: CASSYQGGGGNTIYF.

The chain is built from TRBV6-8 and TRBJ1-3, with D maybe TRBD1 (5 bases). V was shortened by 1 base and J by 0 bases, with 10 bases between the two germline ends. CDR1 MNHGY and CDR2 SAAAGT come from the germline V gene. The CDR3 runs to 16 residues. The CDR3 loop is CASSYFGGFSGNTIYF. The CDR3 nucleotides are TGTGCCAGCAGTTACTTCGGGGGTTTCTCTGGAAACACCATATATTTT.

The chain uses TRBV18 and TRBJ2-1, with 7 bases matching TRBD1. The ends lost 4 bases at V and 4 bases at J; junction bases unmatched: 4. CDR1 and CDR2 (germline): KGHSH, LQKENI. The CDR3 runs 14 residues. This CDR3 reads CASSQQDRYNEQFF. In DNA, the CDR3 is TGTGCCAGCTCACAACAGGACAGGTACAATGAGCAGTTCTTC.

The gene calls are TRBV6-8 and TRBJ1-1; TRBD1 might be the D (5 bases). The ends were cut back, 4 bases at V and 0 bases at J, with 12 bases in the middle. The CDR3 loop spans 15 amino acids. Germline CDR1 reads MNHGY; CDR2 reads SAAAGT. The CDR3 is CASSLSWGLNTEAFF. The CDR3 DNA reads TGTGCCAGCAGTTTATCTTGGGGGTTGAACACTGAAGCTTTCTTT.

This clone was detected only a few times. V gene TRBV11-3 combines with J gene TRBJ2-1; TRBD2 agrees at 11 bases. V shed 5 bases, J shed 5 bases, and the junction held 11 bases outside the gene matches. CDR1 is SGHNT, CDR2 YENEEA, per germline. The CDR3 totals 17 residues. In DNA form, the CDR3 reads TGTGCCAGCAGCCGGGGACTAGCGGAAAATACACACAATGAGCAGTTCTTC. Amino acids: CASSRGLAENTHNEQFF.

This chain connects TRBV4-1 to TRBJ1-2; D ambiguous. CDR3 length: 15 amino acids. The germline V gene encodes CDR1 MGHRA and CDR2 YSYEKL. Trimming took 0 bases from V and 8 from J, leaving 16 bases between them. The CDR3 nucleotides read TGCGCCAGCAGCCAAGATCTGGACTTTCTGGGAGGCTACACCTTC. Protein: CASSQDLDFLGGYTF.

This chain links TRBV19 with TRBJ2-1; 7 nucleotides line up with TRBD2. This CDR3 has 14 residues. Germline V gene lookup returns CDR1 LNHDA and CDR2 SQIVND (reference sequence). Germline trimming cut 7 bases from V and 9 bases from J; bases unmatched to any gene: 12. CDR3 region: CASNAAGVSGEQFF. CDR3 DNA sequence: TGTGCCAGTAACGCCGCGGGAGTATCTGGTGAGCAGTTCTTC.

The V gene is TRBV12-5, the J gene TRBJ1-4, with D possibly being TRBD1 (6 bases). CDR1 LGHNT and CDR2 FRNRAP come from the germline V gene. This CDR3 spans 15 amino acids. DNA for the CDR3: TGTGCCAGCACCCAAGGGGGGCTGGGTAATGAAAAACTGTTTTTT. Amino acids: CASTQGGLGNEKLFF.

The chain couples TRBV6-8 to TRBJ1-2; no clear D gene. CDR1 and CDR2 from the germline V gene are MNHGY and SAAAGT. V was clipped by 6 bases and J by 3 bases, with 17 bases between them. CDR3 length: 15 amino acids. CDR3 DNA: TGTGCCAGCAGCCGGATTGGGTTCCAGGACTATGGCTACACCTTC. Protein sequence: CASSRIGFQDYGYTF.